Following are 15 T cell receptor beta chains from one sample sequenced in a study of beta chain features in type 1 diabetes. The sequenced template was cDNA made from the entire isolated RNA. Some clones are missing from TCRdb's copy, which holds only in-frame ones; the method was immunoSEQ multiplex PCR. The data hold under 900,000 clones, with roughly 15% observed a single time. Sample: naive CD4+ T cells from blood. These receptors all stem from a woman between 18 and 30 years old in good health.

The table lists this clone with a few counts. The chain employs TRBV5-1 and TRBJ2-1; 14 bases line up with TRBD2. The CDR3 covers 16 residues. From germline, CDR1 is SGHRS and CDR2 YFSETQ. V lost 4 bases to trimming and J lost 16 bases; unmatched junction nucleotides: 16. In nucleotides, the CDR3 is TGCGCCAGCAGCATGCTCACCGGGACTAGCGGGAGTCCTCGTTTCTTC. It codes for CASSMLTGTSGSPRFF. Drawing the rest from reference TRBV5-1 and TRBJ2-1, the complete variable domain is KAGVTQTPRYLIKTRGQQVTLSCSPISGHRSVSWYQQTPGQGLQFLFEYFSETQRNKGNFPGRFSGRQFSNSRSEMNVSTLELGDSALYLCASSMLTGTSGSPRFFGPGTRLTVL.

This chain links TRBV5-4 with TRBJ1-5, with a possible D match to TRBD1 (5 bases). Germline CDR1 reads SGHNT; CDR2 reads YYREEE (reference sequence). V shed 0 bases and J shed 3 bases, with 16 bases lying between them. The CDR3 is 17 amino acids. The CDR3: CASSLGSAGNYNQPQHF. Here the CDR3 DNA reads TGTGCCAGCAGCTTGGGCTCGGCAGGGAATTACAATCAGCCCCAGCATTTT.

The gene calls are TRBV21-1 and TRBJ1-3; TRBD1 is taken as the D call from the table, unchecked against the DNA. TRBV21-1 is a pseudogene. This CDR3 comprises 14 residues. In nucleotides, the CDR3 is TGTGCCAGCAGCAAAACAGGGGGCGGAAACACCATATATTTT. This translates into CASSKTGGGNTIYF.

V gene TRBV11-2 combines with J gene TRBJ2-3; 10 bases are shared with TRBD2. After removal of 5 bases from V and 13 bases from J, the junction contained 12 bases not matched to a gene. Looked up from germline, CDR1 is SGHAT and CDR2 is FQNNGV. This CDR3 has 14 amino acids. DNA of the CDR3: TGTGCCAGCAGCATATCTAGCGGGAGCGCCCTTGAGTATTTT. It is translated as CASSISSGSALEYF.

In its sample, this clone was seen a few times. The rearrangement joins TRBV9 to TRBJ2-1, with D maybe TRBD2 (6 bases). With 0 bases removed from V and 0 bases from J, the gap between germline ends came to 16 bases. Germline lookup yields CDR1 SGDLS and CDR2 YYNGEE. This CDR3 is built from 18 residues. The CDR3 region is CASSVGVSGESSYNEQFF. DNA of the CDR3: TGTGCCAGCAGCGTAGGGGTTAGCGGAGAAAGCTCCTACAATGAGCAGTTCTTC.

The chain couples TRBV20-1 to TRBJ1-1; D not resolved. V dropped 4 bases and J dropped 7 bases, with 10 bases sitting between them. The CDR3 length is 11 residues. Germline V CDR1 and CDR2: DFQATT, SNEGSKA (reference sequence). In DNA, the CDR3 is TGCAGTGCTATTCGGACGGTTGAAGCTTTCTTT. Protein product: CSAIRTVEAFF.

The chain recombines TRBV4-2 with TRBJ2-1; D remains unclear. The CDR3 sequence is 15 residues long. The V gene lost 5 bases and the J gene lost 2 bases, with 13 bases spanning the gap. The germline gives CDR1 LGHNA, CDR2 YNFKEQ. CDR3 residues: CASSAVDLTYNEQFF. As DNA, the CDR3 is TGTGCCAGCAGCGCCGTGGACCTCACCTACAATGAGCAGTTCTTC.

The chain recombines TRBV7-9 with TRBJ2-7; D remains ambiguous. This CDR3 region has 17 residues. Germline V CDR1 and CDR2: SEHNR, FQNEAQ (reference sequence). V lost 5 bases to trimming and J lost 5 bases, with 25 bases between them. The DNA of the CDR3 is TGTGCCAGCAGCACGATCCCCGTAAGAGGATTTATTGACGAGCAGTACTTC. Translating it yields CASSTIPVRGFIDEQYF.

This clone came up a few times. V gene TRBV5-4 combines with J gene TRBJ2-3, with D possibly matching TRBD2 (6 bases). V lost 1 base, J lost 2 bases, and 14 bases lay in between. Per the germline V gene, CDR1 is SGHNT and CDR2 is YYREEE (reference sequence). The CDR3 length is 16 residues. The CDR3 nucleotides read TGTGCCAGCAGCTTGCGGCGGGGACGAGTCACAGATACGCAGTATTTT. This sequence encodes CASSLRRGRVTDTQYF. Based on the CDR3 plus reference TRBV5-4 and TRBJ2-3, the full variable domain is ETGVTQSPTHLIKTRGQQVTLRCSSQSGHNTVSWYQQALGQGPQFIFQYYREEENGRGNFPPRFSGLQFPNYSSELNVNALELDDSALYLCASSLRRGRVTDTQYFGPGTRLTVL.

The chain uses TRBV4-1 and TRBJ2-7; TRBD1 aligns across 9 bases. With V trimmed by 1 base and J by 6 bases, 16 bases remained unmatched. CDR3 length equals 18 residues. Germline V gene data show CDR1 as MGHRA and CDR2 as YSYEKL. CDR3 protein: CASSQGVVFGTGRSEQYF. In nucleotides, the CDR3 is TGCGCCAGCAGCCAAGGGGTTGTCTTTGGGACAGGGAGGAGCGAGCAGTACTTC.

The chain combines TRBV15 with TRBJ2-5; D ambiguous. The DNA end is more similar to TRBJ2-7, so the J call may be wrong. Germline V gene data show CDR1 as LNHNV and CDR2 as YYDKDF (reference sequence). The CDR3 is made up of 13 amino acids. The CDR3 DNA reads TGTGCCACCAGCAGCCGGATTGACTACGAGCAGTACTTC. Residues: CATSSRIDYEQYF.

The table lists this clone with a few counts. The rearrangement joins TRBV7-2 to TRBJ2-7; the D gene is possibly TRBD2 (5 bases). The CDR3 totals 15 residues. Trimming pared 1 base from V and 3 bases from J, leaving 13 bases between. Germline loops: CDR1 SGHTA, CDR2 FQGNSA. The CDR3 DNA reads as TGTGCCAGCAGCTTAGTTCGCCACGGGGACTACGAGCAGTACTTC. Protein: CASSLVRHGDYEQYF.

J is TRBJ1-4 and V is TRBV7-2, with TRBD1 matching 8 bases. CDR3 size: 14 residues. The germline gives CDR1 SGHTA, CDR2 FQGNSA. V shed 4 bases, J shed 5 bases, and the junction held 3 bases outside the gene matches. As DNA, the CDR3 is TGTGCCAGCAGCTCAGACAGGGGCAATGAAAAACTGTTTTTT. It codes for CASSSDRGNEKLFF.

The chain couples TRBV15 to TRBJ1-3; D is undetermined. Trimming removed 0 bases from V and 4 bases from J, with 10 bases in between. CDR3 size: 15 residues. Germline V gives CDR1 LNHNV, CDR2 YYDKDF (reference sequence). The CDR3 here is CATSRESTRGNTIYF. As DNA, the CDR3 is TGTGCCACCAGCAGAGAGTCGACCCGCGGAAACACCATATATTTT.

The chain uses TRBV10-2 and TRBJ1-5; D gene uncertain. V was clipped by 8 bases and J by 0 bases, with 11 bases between them. This CDR3 has 14 residues. Germline V CDR1 and CDR2: WSHSY, SAAADI. CDR3 loop: CASRSGYSNQPQHF. For the CDR3, the DNA is TGCGCCAGCCGGTCTGGGTATAGCAATCAGCCCCAGCATTTT.